Many counts were recorded for the clone carrying this T cell receptor (beta chain). This specimen belongs to a study of T cells after posttransplantation cyclophosphamide. The CDR3 extends over 19 amino acids. Germline CDR1 is MDHEN and CDR2 is SYDVKM. V dropped 6 bases and J dropped 0 bases, with 24 bases sitting between them. Using immunoSEQ multiplex PCR, the repertoire was profiled, and TCRdb retains in-frame clones only, with some absent. The data list tens of thousands of clones, none observed once; 2% to 2.5% falls to the top ten. Sample: PBMCs. The clonotype originates from a man aged 35 to 55 in good health, CMV-negative, and a related stem cell transplant donor. The rearrangement uses TRBV28 and TRBJ1-5; weak D call: TRBD1 (5 bases). In DNA form, the CDR3 reads TGTGCCAGCAGCCCCCGCGGGACTCTAGCCCTTTATAGCAATCAGCCCCAGCATTTT. Residues: CASSPRGTLALYSNQPQHF.